This TCR beta chain came from a study of CD8+CD57+ T cells in acquired aplastic anemia. Background on the study: When averaged, DNA from sorted CD4+ and CD8+ cells came to 3.2 ug. General observations from the study: Patients shared around 30 CD8+ CDR3 sequences with controls.

It was genomic DNA that served as the template for profiling TCR beta VDJ and CDR3. TCRdb ran MiXCR on the reads and lists one entry per CDR3 protein. The sample has 150,000 or so distinct CDR3 sequences; 40% to 55% are singletons. With 2 bases clipped from V and 8 bases from J, the junction kept 8 bases outside the gene matches. Germline loops: CDR1 MNHEY, CDR2 SVGAGI. This CDR3 is built from 16 residues. On this clonotype: Its antigen is undetermined.

The sequenced patients had an expansion of CD8+CD57+ cells seen by flow cytometry. Patients, without exception, had severe acquired aplastic anemia. When blood sampling took place, the patients had received no therapy. Sequencing input: sorted CD4+, CD8+, or CD8+CD57+ T cells (not recorded which) from PBMCs. This chain connects TRBV6-5 to TRBJ1-4; the match to TRBD1 covers 10 bases. The origin of this receptor is a human donor with aplastic anemia. This CDR3 reads CASSYLPGQGNEKLFF. DNA of the CDR3: TGTGCCAGCAGTTACCTTCCGGGACAGGGGAACGAAAAACTGTTTTTT.